The present entry profiles one TCR beta chain with its context. Its antigen is currently unknown. This sample was included in a study of blood T cells in healthy people across ages. Whole-study results and caveats: Compared with aged donors, long-lived donors showed fewer expanded clones, suggesting selection. While age rose, TCR beta diversity per million T cells dropped in a roughly linear way.

A second roughly 7 to 12 cycle PCR used barcoded and J-beta primers. From the 5' RACE reads, TCRdb called clonotypes with MiXCR, one entry per CDR3 protein. The sample carries 800,000 to 950,000 distinct CDR3 sequences, approximately 49% recorded once. Caucasian, healthy and from Russia, the donors were aged between about 6 and 100. Extraction yielded at least 5 micrograms of total RNA per sample. CDR3 length: 15 residues. Losses at the gene ends were 5 bases for V and 4 bases for J; bases not matched to a gene: 10. Germline CDR1 and CDR2: SGHTA and FQGNSA. The TCR originated in a man aged 25-45 years in good health. The sample comprised blood. The chain uses TRBV7-2 and TRBJ1-2, with 7 bases aligning to TRBD1. The CDR3 nucleotides read TGTGCCAGCAGCCACCCGGACAGGACGAGCTATGGCTACACCTTC. The encoded protein is CASSHPDRTSYGYTF.